These 10 T cell receptor beta chains originate from one sample sequenced in a study of blood T cell repertoires in COVID-19. Profiled with immunoSEQ multiplex PCR; TCRdb holds only in-frame clones, not every one. The table has more than 200,000 clones, 88% seen once. Input material: peripheral blood. Every receptor here comes from a man aged 65 to 85 with acute or convalescent COVID-19.

The chain joins TRBV28 to TRBJ2-1, with 7 bases aligning to TRBD2. J was trimmed by 9 bases and V by 8 bases; bases with no gene match: 16. From germline, CDR1 is MDHEN and CDR2 SYDVKM. The CDR3 is made up of 15 amino acids. CDR3 amino acids: CASFSSGERGGEQFF. The CDR3 nucleotides read TGTGCCAGCTTCTCAAGCGGGGAGCGGGGAGGTGAGCAGTTCTTC. Using reference TRBV28 and TRBJ2-1 for the parts outside the CDR3, the full variable domain is DVKVTQSSRYLVKRTGEKVFLECVQDMDHENMFWYRQDPGLGLRLIYFSYDVKMKEKGDIPEGYSVSREKKERFSLILESASTNQTSMYLCASFSSGERGGEQFFGPGTRLTVL.

The chain couples TRBV2 to TRBJ2-2; 9 nucleotides align to TRBD1. Germline assignment: CDR1 SNHLY and CDR2 FYNNEI. This CDR3 has 18 amino acids. With V trimmed by 6 bases and J by 1 base, 12 bases remained unmatched. The CDR3 DNA sequence: TGTGCCAGCAGCTCCACCCGTCCGGGACAGGGGAACACCGGGGAGCTGTTTTTT. This gives the protein CASSSTRPGQGNTGELFF.

This clone occurred once. The V and J genes are TRBV19 and TRBJ2-2, with TRBD1 matching 8 bases. CDR3 size: 15 residues. CDR1 and CDR2 (germline): LNHDA, SQIVND (reference sequence). Trimming took 7 bases from V and 2 from J; bases not matched to a gene: 6. The CDR3 bases are TGTGCCAGTACCCCAGGGGGCTTCAACACCGGGGAGCTGTTTTTT. This codes for CASTPGGFNTGELFF. Full variable domain (remainder filled in from reference TRBV19 and TRBJ2-2): DGGITQSPKYLFRKEGQNVTLSCEQNLNHDAMYWYRQDPGQGLRLIYYSQIVNDFQKGDIAEGYSVSREKKESFPLTVTSAQKNPTAFYLCASTPGGFNTGELFFGEGSRLTVL.

The V gene is TRBV5-6, the J gene TRBJ2-1, with 9 bases matching TRBD2. The CDR3 contains 17 residues. Trimming removed 0 bases from V and 6 bases from J; junction bases left unmatched: 10. The germline V gene encodes CDR1 SGHDT and CDR2 YYEEEE. The CDR3 sequence: CASSLVVSAGGPNEQFF. CDR3 bases: TGTGCCAGCAGCTTGGTGGTCTCGGCGGGAGGGCCCAATGAGCAGTTCTTC.

J is TRBJ2-1 and V is TRBV28, with 10 nucleotides matching TRBD2. The V gene's germline CDR1 is MDHEN and CDR2 SYDVKM. The junction had 12 bases not matched to a gene; V was cut back by 7 bases and J by 6 bases. The CDR3 is made up of 16 amino acids. This CDR3 is CASTMFLAGAANEQFF. The CDR3, as DNA: TGTGCCAGCACCATGTTTCTAGCGGGAGCAGCCAATGAGCAGTTCTTC.

The chain carries TRBV2 and TRBJ2-3; perhaps TRBD2 as D (5 bases). The CDR3 has 15 amino acids. CDR1 and CDR2 (germline): SNHLY, FYNNEI. Between the trimmed V and J ends, which lost 5 bases and 2 bases, there was a span of 14 bases. The CDR3 loop reads CASSTASGLTDTQYF. The CDR3 nucleotides are TGTGCCAGCAGTACGGCCAGCGGCCTCACAGATACGCAGTATTTT.

This sequence joins TRBV15 and TRBJ1-2; 11 positions agree with TRBD1. The CDR3 is made up of 17 amino acids. Trimming at V came to 0 bases and at J to 5 bases, leaving 8 bases not matched to a gene. Germline CDR1 LNHNV, CDR2 YYDKDF (reference sequence). The CDR3 DNA reads TGTGCCACCAGCAGAGATTTTGGGACAGGGGGAAAGTATGGCTACACCTTC. Translating it yields CATSRDFGTGGKYGYTF.

This clone was counted once. CDR3 nucleotide sequence: TGTGCCAGCAGCTCTGACAGCCTTAGCTCCTACGAGCAGTACTTC. This translates into CASSSDSLSSYEQYF. The chain employs TRBV11-2 and TRBJ2-7; D might be TRBD1 (5 bases). Trimming pared 4 bases from V and 0 bases from J, leaving 13 bases between. The CDR3 covers 15 residues. CDR1 and CDR2 from the germline V gene are SGHAT and FQNNGV.

The chain employs TRBV19 and TRBJ1-5; D might be TRBD1 (5 bases). There are 12 residues in the CDR3. Per germline, CDR1 LNHDA and CDR2 SQIVND (reference sequence). V dropped 5 bases and J dropped 8 bases, with 10 bases sitting between them. In DNA, the CDR3 is TGTGCCAGTAGTCGGCAGGGAAAGCCCCAGCATTTT. Its protein product is CASSRQGKPQHF. Based on the CDR3 plus reference TRBV19 and TRBJ1-5, the full variable domain is DGGITQSPKYLFRKEGQNVTLSCEQNLNHDAMYWYRQDPGQGLRLIYYSQIVNDFQKGDIAEGYSVSREKKESFPLTVTSAQKNPTAFYLCASSRQGKPQHFGDGTRLSIL.

V is TRBV24-1 and J is TRBJ2-5; tentatively, D is TRBD1 (5 bases). The V and J ends lost 9 bases and 5 bases respectively, with 21 bases between them. Germline V gene data show CDR1 as KGHDR and CDR2 as SFDVKD. This CDR3 has 15 residues. The CDR3 DNA reads TGTGCCACCTTCAACGACAGTCATCGCCTGGAGACCCAGTACTTC. It specifies CATFNDSHRLETQYF.